The 7 T cell receptor beta chains presented below share a single source sample, sequenced in a study of T cell responses to AZD1222 COVID-19 vaccine. Here immunoSEQ multiplex PCR was the method, and the copy in TCRdb shows in-frame clones only, minus some. The data hold 130,000 to 150,000 clones, with approximately 78% observed a single time. The input for sequencing was peripheral blood, taken on day 0 of MenACWY control vaccination. All receptors come from an adult in good health.

V gene TRBV2 combines with J gene TRBJ2-3, with 7 bases lining up with TRBD2. Germline V CDR1 and CDR2: SNHLY, FYNNEI. Unmatched junction bases numbered 6, after V lost 4 bases and J lost 2 bases. The CDR3 has 15 amino acids. CDR3 in DNA: TGTGCCAGCAGTGGTTTGCGGGGGTACACAGATACGCAGTATTTT. This gives the protein CASSGLRGYTDTQYF.

The chain's CDR3 is CAIEGPSSGANVLTF. The DNA of the CDR3 is TGTGCCATCGAAGGACCCAGCTCTGGGGCCAACGTCCTGACTTTC. The chain has TRBV10-3 and TRBJ2-6; the D is unclear. The CDR3 covers 15 residues. CDR1 ENHRY and CDR2 SYGVKD come from the germline V gene. The V and J ends lost 8 bases and 0 bases respectively, with 11 bases between them.

The chain employs TRBV2 and TRBJ1-2; D is ambiguous. Trimming pared 0 bases from V and 3 bases from J, leaving 14 bases between. The V gene's germline CDR1 is SNHLY and CDR2 FYNNEI. This CDR3 is 16 amino acids long. The CDR3 loop reads CASSEAGAGPYYGYTF. DNA of the CDR3: TGTGCCAGCAGTGAAGCGGGAGCCGGGCCTTACTATGGCTACACCTTC.

CDR3 coding DNA: TGTGCCAGTAGTATTAAAATGAGAGGAGCTTATGGAAACACCATATATTTT. It is translated as CASSIKMRGAYGNTIYF. The chain links TRBV19 to TRBJ1-3, with D unresolved. V was shortened by 3 bases and J by 3 bases, with 18 bases between the two germline ends. The length of the CDR3 is 17 residues. CDR1 LNHDA and CDR2 SQIVND come from the germline V gene (reference sequence). Variable domain in full (rest from reference TRBV19 and TRBJ1-3): DGGITQSPKYLFRKEGQNVTLSCEQNLNHDAMYWYRQDPGQGLRLIYYSQIVNDFQKGDIAEGYSVSREKKESFPLTVTSAQKNPTAFYLCASSIKMRGAYGNTIYFGEGSWLTVV.

V and J are TRBV11-3 and TRBJ2-7; tentative D call: TRBD1 (6 bases). The length of the CDR3 is 14 residues. The germline V and J ends were trimmed by 5 bases and 2 bases, with 13 bases remaining between them. Germline assignment: CDR1 SGHNT and CDR2 YENEEA. Here the CDR3 reads CASSPYDRPYEQYF. In nucleotides, the CDR3 is TGTGCCAGCAGCCCTTATGACAGGCCCTACGAGCAGTACTTC.

This clone was picked up one time. V is TRBV28 and J is TRBJ1-3, with 8 bases aligning to TRBD1. V trimming: 4 bases; J trimming: 15 bases; junction bases outside the gene matches: 8. Germline V gene lookup returns CDR1 MDHEN and CDR2 SYDVKM. The CDR3 is 12 amino acids. The CDR3 spells CASSSRWGQAYF. The CDR3 nucleotides read TGTGCCAGCAGTTCACGTTGGGGACAGGCATATTTT.

A single count supports this clone. This sequence joins TRBV11-1 and TRBJ2-7, with 12 bases lining up with TRBD2. The length of the CDR3 is 15 residues. Germline CDR1 and CDR2: SGHAT and FQDESV (reference sequence). J was trimmed by 4 bases and V by 5 bases; bases with no gene match: 6. The CDR3 coding sequence is TGTGCCAGCAGCGAAGGGACTAGCGGGTATTACGAGCAGTACTTC. It yields the protein CASSEGTSGYYEQYF.